This is a list of T cell receptor beta chains from one sample in a study of blood T cell repertoires in COVID-19. Clones were sequenced by immunoSEQ multiplex PCR, and TCRdb holds only the in-frame ones, with some missing. Of about 190,000 clones listed, under 85% are singletons. Sample: peripheral blood. The receptors were sampled from a man in his sixties with active or convalescent COVID-19. CDR3s include the opening cysteine and the closing phenylalanine or tryptophan.

v_call cdr3_aa
TRBV7-2 CASSKFAASGSYEQYF
TRBV18 CASSPIGQGATANYGYTF
TRBV27 CASSLRRDTTNEKLFF
TRBV5-1 CASSLTQGGVSNQPQHF
TRBV7-8 CASSNDRGWNQPQHF
TRBV4-1 CASSADRGSDEQYF
TRBV2 CASVKRGDTIYF
TRBV9 CASRATPNTGELFF
TRBV7-2 CASSLARLALSYNEQFF
TRBV28 CASSRPGGSNEQFF
TRBV2 CASSPQGGRGSPLHF
TRBV28 CASSFQYTIYF
TRBV19 CASSIEEGSHEKLFF
TRBV27 CASSPSPGLPPGELFF
TRBV7-8 CASSRGGHQETQYF
TRBV18 CASSLRVTGELFF
TRBV28 CASSLVVGLAVQSSTDTQYF
TRBV4-2 CASSQTLSGSYNEQFF
TRBV4-2 CASSQDKGHPTGYGYTF
TRBV7-8 CASSSRVGGLAGVLPNEQFF
TRBV6-2/TRBV6-3 CASSSPGQGRSPLHF
TRBV28 CASCPPFGVGAGGEQFF
TRBV6-2/TRBV6-3 CASSRSHRSRKVSQYF
TRBV9 CASSAGGGGYEQYF
TRBV4-1 CASSQVEGTYEQYF
TRBV3-1/TRBV3-2 CASSQQGLAEEQYF
TRBV28 CASRDRGSSPLHF
TRBV7-9 CASSSTGTDTQYF
TRBV5-4 CASSLTGVRTGELFF
TRBV12-3/TRBV12-4 CASSMSGADTQYF
TRBV28 CATRSTSPYEQYF
TRBV5-1 CASQKDSFGGLFF
TRBV5-4 CASSPRRGQGFGSKNIQYF
TRBV11-1 CASSTTSGKNNEQFF
TRBV7-2 CASSFRAGDEQFF
TRBV5-6 CASSSVDSYNEKLFF
TRBV7-9 CASSSLGDRDEQYF
TRBV7-3 CASSLSGQGEDNEQFF
TRBV2 CASSEGTGAYEQYF
TRBV10-3 CAISPGQGAMNTEAFF
TRBV21-1 CASTQGTVYNEQFF
TRBV27 CASSPLRGLVIDTQYF
TRBV3-1/TRBV3-2 CASSTPTSGRAGELFF
TRBV3-1/TRBV3-2 CASSQVEGEQYF